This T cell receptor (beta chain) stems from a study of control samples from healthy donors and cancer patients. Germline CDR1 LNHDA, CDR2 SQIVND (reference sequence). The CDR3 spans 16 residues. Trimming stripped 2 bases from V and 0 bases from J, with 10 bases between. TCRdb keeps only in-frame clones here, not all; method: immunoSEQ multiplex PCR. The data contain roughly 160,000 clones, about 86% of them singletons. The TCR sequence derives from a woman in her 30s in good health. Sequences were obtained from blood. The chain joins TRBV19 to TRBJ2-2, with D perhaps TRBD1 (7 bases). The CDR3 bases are TGTGCCAGTAGTATACAGGGGGGCACGAACACCGGGGAGCTGTTTTTT. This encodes CASSIQGGTNTGELFF.